This T cell receptor beta chain was recorded in a study of CD8+ T cells in alopecia areata. General study points: Sequencing of scalp tissue also captures the resident alphabeta T cells of normal skin. It was lesional scalp, especially alopecia totalis/universalis, that showed higher clonality than normal scalp.

V shed 2 bases, J shed 0 bases, and the junction held 10 bases outside the gene matches. The CDR3 runs to 19 residues. The germline V gene has CDR1 MGHRA and CDR2 YSYEKL. A few counts support this clone. Its specificity is unknown. Extraction of RNA preceded its reverse transcription into cDNA, which served as the sequencing template. Profiling relied on immunoSEQ multiplex PCR, and the TCRdb table lists in-frame clones only, not all of them. Of 200,000 to 250,000 clones listed, 64% are singletons. Treatment defined: oral pan-JAK inhibitor, 5-10 mg twice daily. The sequence derives from a human donor with alopecia areata. The rearrangement links TRBV4-1 to TRBJ2-2; TRBD2 matches 9 bases. The sample in question was CD4+ T cells sorted from blood, obtained at week 4, from a patient treated with tofacitinib. The CDR3 DNA reads as TGCGCCAGCAGCCAATTGATAGCGGGGGCCAACTCGAACACCGGGGAGCTGTTTTTT. Protein: CASSQLIAGANSNTGELFF.